This entry features one TCR beta chain sequence. Its antigen is unknown. The data were produced by immunoSEQ multiplex PCR, yet TCRdb's version contains in-frame clones alone and is incomplete. The sample holds around 100,000 clones, roughly 90% seen once. These data belong to a study of CD4+ T cells in melanoma. The study, taken as a whole, reports: In melanoma, neoantigen-specific CD4+ T cells reportedly differed in differentiation state. A reported correlation linked neoantigen-specific CD4+ T cells to CD8+, macrophage and B cell function.

Germline CDR1 and CDR2: SGHAT and FQNNGV. CDR3 length equals 16 residues. Between the trimmed V and J ends, which lost 0 bases and 1 base, there was a span of 11 bases. J is TRBJ2-3 and V is TRBV11-2; D is perhaps TRBD1 (5 bases). This clonotype was obtained from a human donor with melanoma. The specimen sequenced was peripheral blood. The CDR3, as DNA: TGTGCCAGCAGCTTAGACAGGGCGTATGGCACAGATACGCAGTATTTT. Residues: CASSLDRAYGTDTQYF.